The subject of this entry is one TCR beta chain. Its matching antigen is unknown. Germline is not matched at one junction end, which may reflect a read error. The sample carries other DNA sequences with the same CDR3. These data come from a study of OX40 agonist ivuxolimab in advanced cancers. Only in-frame clones appear in the TCRdb table, and some are missing; sequencing was by immunoSEQ multiplex PCR. The sample has tens of thousands of clones, roughly 87% seen once; the top ten hold roughly 40%. Per the germline V gene, CDR1 is SEHNR and CDR2 is FQNEAQ (reference sequence). The CDR3 has 15 residues. Study-level findings and limits: In CD8+ T cells, expanded clones were on average more numerous than in CD4+. Partial responders at 0.1-3.0 mg/kg showed near-lowest clonal expansion.

V and J are TRBV7-9 and TRBJ2-5; 7 positions match TRBD2. Sequences were derived from CD4+ or CD8+ T cells sorted from blood, sampled in a trial of the OX40 agonist ivuxolimab. This TCR came from an adult with an advanced solid tumor such as melanoma, head and neck, liver or kidney cancer. The CDR3 region is CASSLALGRLVAQYF. The CDR3 DNA is TGCGCCAGCAGCTTAGCCCTCGGGAGGTTGGTGGCCCAGTACTTC. Drawing the rest from reference TRBV7-9 and TRBJ2-5, the complete variable domain is DTGVSQNPRHKITKRGQNVTFRCDPISEHNRLYWYRQTLGQGPEFLTYFQNEAQLEKSRLLSDRFSAERPKGSFSTLEIQRTEQGDSAMYLCASSLALGRLVAQYFGPGTRLLVL.